The 26 T cell receptor beta chains reported below all come from one sample, sequenced in a study of OX40 agonist ivuxolimab in advanced cancers. Assay used: immunoSEQ multiplex PCR; TCRdb lists only in-frame clones, some missing. Of roughly 76,000 clones listed, 84% were seen once; the top ten hold 0.9% to 1.4%. The sequencing used CD4+ or CD8+ T cells sorted from blood, collected in a trial of the OX40 agonist ivuxolimab. The receptors come from an adult with an advanced solid tumor such as melanoma, head and neck, liver or kidney cancer.

V and J are TRBV28 and TRBJ2-2; 10 bases line up with TRBD2. Germline V CDR1 and CDR2: MDHEN, SYDVKM. CDR3 size: 17 residues. The junction had 13 bases not matched to a gene; V was cut back by 5 bases and J by 7 bases. The CDR3, as DNA: TGTGCCAGCAGTCCCCAGACAGCGGGGGGGCTGGGCGGGGAGCTGTTTTTT. Residues: CASSPQTAGGLGGELFF.

The J gene is TRBJ2-7, the V gene TRBV5-6, with TRBD2 matching 7 bases. V trimming: 4 bases; J trimming: 2 bases; junction bases outside the gene matches: 15. The CDR3 covers 17 residues. Germline CDR1 reads SGHDT; CDR2 reads YYEEEE. For the CDR3, the DNA is TGTGCCAGCAGCCCACTCTCGTGGGGGGGGGAGACCTACGAGCAGTACTTC. Translated: CASSPLSWGGETYEQYF.

This chain connects TRBV7-2 to TRBJ1-1; 9 nucleotides agree with TRBD1. This CDR3 has 15 amino acids. The V gene end was trimmed by 5 bases and the J gene end by 4 bases; junction bases not matched to a gene: 8. CDR1 is SGHTA and CDR2 is FQGNSA in the germline V gene. CDR3 loop: CASSTGGRAITEAFF. Here the CDR3 DNA reads TGTGCCAGCAGCACAGGGGGCAGGGCTATCACTGAAGCTTTCTTT. Combining the CDR3 with reference TRBV7-2 and TRBJ1-1 gives the whole variable domain GAGVSQSPSNKVTEKGKDVELRCDPISGHTALYWYRQSLGQGLEFLIYFQGNSAPDKSGLPSDRFSAERTGGSVSTLTIQRTQQEDSAVYLCASSTGGRAITEAFFGQGTRLTVV.

This chain joins TRBV6-5 and TRBJ1-1, with 7 positions matching TRBD1. The CDR3 contains 14 residues. Germline CDR1 is MNHEY and CDR2 is SVGAGI. V was clipped by 2 bases and J by 12 bases; unmatched bases: 12. The CDR3 sequence: CASSYEGTAHLTFF. The CDR3 region has the DNA TGTGCCAGCAGTTACGAAGGGACAGCGCACTTGACTTTCTTT.

This clone has just a few counts. The chain couples TRBV7-2 to TRBJ1-1; TRBD1 is a possible D gene (5 bases). V dropped 1 base and J dropped 3 bases, with 9 bases sitting between them. Germline CDR1 reads SGHTA; CDR2 reads FQGNSA. The CDR3 length is 14 residues. The CDR3 region has the DNA TGTGCCAGCAGCTTAGTCGGGGCGGACACTGAAGCTTTCTTT. Translation: CASSLVGADTEAFF.

The J gene is TRBJ2-1, the V gene TRBV11-3; 7 bases are a match to TRBD2. With V trimmed by 1 base and J by 0 bases, 0 bases remained unmatched. The CDR3 spans 15 residues. Germline V lookup: CDR1 SGHNT, CDR2 YENEEA. The CDR3 spells CASSLGGSSYNEQFF. CDR3 sequence (DNA): TGTGCCAGCAGCTTAGGCGGGAGCTCCTACAATGAGCAGTTCTTC.

The chain joins TRBV10-3 to TRBJ1-3; TRBD1 agrees at 7 bases. Trimming removed 5 bases from V and 2 bases from J; junction bases left unmatched: 6. CDR1 and CDR2 (germline): ENHRY, SYGVKD. This CDR3 has 15 residues. The CDR3, as DNA: TGTGCCATCAGTTGGACAGGAGAGACTGGAAACACCATATATTTT. This translates into CAISWTGETGNTIYF.

This chain joins TRBV5-4 and TRBJ2-7; D is possibly TRBD1 (7 bases). This CDR3 spans 15 amino acids. In germline, CDR1 is SGHNT, CDR2 YYREEE (reference sequence). V was pared by 0 bases and J by 4 bases, with 14 bases between. The CDR3 coding sequence is TGTGCCAGCAGCTTGGCAGGGGGGACTTATTACGAGCAGTACTTC. Translated, it gives CASSLAGGTYYEQYF.

As to this clone: Other DNA sequences within the sample encode an identical CDR3. The J gene is TRBJ2-5, the V gene TRBV4-3, with TRBD1 as a possible D gene (6 bases). Germline assignment: CDR1 LGHNA and CDR2 YSLEER. The CDR3 contains 14 residues. V lost 3 bases and J 4 bases, leaving 12 bases between the germline ends. The CDR3 DNA sequence: TGCGCCAGCAGCCAGGGACAAGGGCGAGAGACCCAGTACTTC. It encodes CASSQGQGRETQYF.

The chain links TRBV5-4 to TRBJ1-6; D is ambiguous. Germline V gene sequence: CDR1 SGHNT, CDR2 YYREEE (reference sequence). This CDR3 has 16 amino acids. V was pared by 4 bases and J by 9 bases, with 20 bases between. The CDR3 DNA follows: TGTGCCAGCAGCCAAGATTGGGCCCAAGGCGGTTCACCCCTCCACTTT. This encodes CASSQDWAQGGSPLHF.

V usage is TRBV7-2 and J usage is TRBJ1-3, with 11 nucleotides matching TRBD1. The CDR3 is 16 residues long. Germline CDR1 reads SGHTA; CDR2 reads FQGNSA. With 2 bases clipped from V and 2 bases from J, the junction kept 2 bases outside the gene matches. CDR3 amino acids: CASSLRTGGPGNTIYF. The CDR3 region has the DNA TGTGCCAGCAGCTTAAGGACAGGGGGCCCTGGAAACACCATATATTTT.

The V gene is TRBV7-2, the J gene TRBJ2-7, with 10 bases matching TRBD1. Trimming at V came to 5 bases and at J to 5 bases, leaving 9 bases not matched to a gene. This CDR3 spans 15 amino acids. The germline V gene encodes CDR1 SGHTA and CDR2 FQGNSA. CDR3 sequence: CASSERQGAGNEQYF. The CDR3 DNA is TGTGCCAGCAGCGAGCGACAGGGGGCTGGGAACGAGCAGTACTTC.

This CDR3 is CASTRTGQVDEQYF. Written as DNA, the CDR3 is TGTGCCAGTACCCGGACAGGGCAAGTGGACGAGCAGTACTTC. This sequence joins TRBV19 and TRBJ2-7, with 8 nucleotides matching TRBD1. CDR1 and CDR2 (germline): LNHDA, SQIVND (reference sequence). This CDR3 is 14 amino acids long. V lost 7 bases, J lost 5 bases, and 10 bases stayed unmatched.

This sequence joins TRBV6-1 and TRBJ1-1; TRBD1 aligns across 7 bases. Trimming removed 8 bases from V and 5 bases from J; junction bases left unmatched: 5. The CDR3 length is 12 residues. From germline, CDR1 is MNHNS and CDR2 SASEGT. DNA for the CDR3: TGTGCCAGCGACAGGGCTCAAACTGAAGCTTTCTTT. Amino acid sequence: CASDRAQTEAFF.

This rearrangement joins TRBV6-4 to TRBJ1-2; possibly TRBD1 for D (5 bases). The CDR3 totals 14 residues. Germline values: CDR1 MRHNA, CDR2 SNTAGT. The ends were cut back, 7 bases at V and 2 bases at J, with 14 bases in the middle. CDR3 loop: CASTERGGNYGYTF. CDR3 sequence (DNA): TGTGCCAGCACCGAGCGGGGGGGGAACTATGGCTACACCTTC.

The J gene is TRBJ1-3, the V gene TRBV6-6; D is unresolved. Deletions cut 9 bases from V and 0 bases from J, with 6 bases between. Per germline, CDR1 MNHNY and CDR2 SVGAGI (reference sequence). There are 12 residues in the CDR3. Written as DNA, the CDR3 is TGTGCCAGTCATAACTCTGGAAACACCATATATTTT. Translated: CASHNSGNTIYF.

The V call is TRBV18, the J call TRBJ2-2, with 9 bases aligning to TRBD1. Germline V gene lookup returns CDR1 KGHSH and CDR2 LQKENI. The J segment lost 4 bases and the V segment lost 1 base, leaving 10 bases of the junction unmatched. The CDR3 extends over 18 amino acids. CDR3 bases: TGTGCCAGCTCACCACGGGTCTCCGGGACAGGGTCCACCGGGGAGCTGTTTTTT. Translation: CASSPRVSGTGSTGELFF.

V usage is TRBV18 and J usage is TRBJ1-1, with a weak D call TRBD1 (6 bases). This CDR3 is built from 14 residues. Germline CDR1 reads KGHSH; CDR2 reads LQKENI. Trimming stripped 3 bases from V and 7 bases from J, with 15 bases between. The CDR3 spells CASSPDRGWGEAFF. CDR3 coding DNA: TGTGCCAGCTCACCGGACAGAGGCTGGGGTGAAGCTTTCTTT. The whole variable domain, filled in from reference TRBV18 and TRBJ1-1, reads NAGVMQNPRHLVRRRGQEARLRCSPMKGHSHVYWYRQLPEEGLKFMVYLQKENIIDESGMPKERFSAEFPKEGPSILRIQQVVRGDSAAYFCASSPDRGWGEAFFGQGTRLTVV.

CDR3 region: CATSSHRDSYNEQFF. DNA of the CDR3: TGTGCCACCAGCTCTCATAGGGACTCCTACAATGAGCAGTTCTTC. The chain uses TRBV15 and TRBJ2-1; D ambiguous. The CDR3 loop spans 15 amino acids. Per germline, CDR1 LNHNV and CDR2 YYDKDF (reference sequence). V lost 5 bases to trimming and J lost 0 bases, with 11 bases between them.

This chain joins TRBV9 and TRBJ1-1; D is uncertain. The CDR3 covers 14 residues. CDR1 is SGDLS and CDR2 is YYNGEE in the germline V gene. The germline V and J ends were trimmed by 0 bases and 12 bases, with 18 bases remaining between them. The CDR3 loop reads CASSVVLDGGRTFF. The CDR3 DNA reads as TGTGCCAGCAGCGTAGTTTTGGACGGAGGTAGAACTTTCTTT.

This chain uses TRBV27 with TRBJ1-2; maybe TRBD1 (6 bases). Per the germline V gene, CDR1 is MNHEY and CDR2 is SMNVEV (reference sequence). The CDR3 has 14 amino acids. V shed 3 bases and J shed 6 bases, with 14 bases lying between them. Written as DNA, the CDR3 is TGTGCCAGCAGTTTCCTAGGGGGTGTAAATGGCTACACCTTC. It encodes CASSFLGGVNGYTF.

The chain links TRBV10-3 to TRBJ1-1; D gene uncertain. V was shortened by 6 bases and J by 0 bases, with 11 bases between the two germline ends. Germline lookup yields CDR1 ENHRY and CDR2 SYGVKD. The length of the CDR3 is 14 residues. The CDR3 DNA follows: TGTGCCATCAGCCTCGGCAGCATGAACACTGAAGCTTTCTTT. This sequence encodes CAISLGSMNTEAFF.

This clone was seen only a few times. The chain carries TRBV27 and TRBJ1-1; the match to TRBD1 covers 9 bases. The CDR3 covers 15 residues. Trimming took 5 bases from V and 5 from J; bases not matched to a gene: 9. Germline V gene lookup returns CDR1 MNHEY and CDR2 SMNVEV (reference sequence). DNA of the CDR3: TGTGCCAGCAGTCCCGGGACAGGGTTTTGGACTGAAGCTTTCTTT. Translation: CASSPGTGFWTEAFF.

The chain has TRBV6-5 and TRBJ2-1; 14 nucleotides match TRBD2. The CDR3 is made up of 15 amino acids. The V gene end was trimmed by 2 bases and the J gene end by 8 bases; junction bases not matched to a gene: 2. Looked up from germline, CDR1 is MNHEY and CDR2 is SVGAGI. The CDR3 region is CASSYGLAGGDEQFF. The CDR3 coding sequence is TGTGCCAGCAGTTACGGACTAGCGGGGGGCGATGAGCAGTTCTTC.

This clone was detected only once. The genes are TRBV6-6 and TRBJ2-1; 9 bases agree with TRBD2. Germline assignment: CDR1 MNHNY and CDR2 SVGAGI (reference sequence). V lost 6 bases, J lost 4 bases, and 10 bases stayed unmatched. The CDR3 has 16 residues. CDR3 sequence reads: CASRHGGSGGYNEQFF. For the CDR3, the DNA is TGTGCCAGCAGGCACGGGGGTAGCGGGGGATACAATGAGCAGTTCTTC.

This clone has only one observation. V and J are TRBV10-3 and TRBJ1-2, with D perhaps matching TRBD1 (6 bases). Between the trimmed V and J ends, which lost 5 bases and 0 bases, there was a span of 13 bases. This CDR3 comprises 15 residues. Germline-derived CDR1 and CDR2 are ENHRY and SYGVKD. The CDR3 here is CAISLGGQANYGYTF. CDR3 in DNA: TGTGCCATCAGTCTAGGGGGTCAAGCTAACTATGGCTACACCTTC.